This T cell receptor (beta chain) originates from a study of CD8 T cells in Susac syndrome. About the research overall: Patients with Susac syndrome were therapy-naive, on corticosteroids, or on intravenous immunoglobulin alone at the time that blood was drawn.

When the RNA was reverse transcribed, random hexamers were used with an input of 0.5 to 1 ug. Multiplex PCR with immunoSEQ amplified the TCR beta CDR3 across 54 Vbeta and 13 Jbeta. Each CDR3 protein gets one entry after TCRdb re-called the immunoSEQ multiplex PCR reads with MiXCR. The sample has roughly 200,000 distinct CDR3 sequences; approximately 94% are singletons. Sequencing of TCR beta drew on CD8+ and CD4+ T cells from blood. Diagnostic criteria defined recently for definite or probable disease were met by the Susac syndrome patients. The length of the CDR3 is 12 residues. The germline CDR1 and CDR2 sequences are SQVTM and ANQGSEA.

The sequencing sample was made of CD4+ T cells from PBMCs. The receptor was derived from a human donor with Susac syndrome. J is TRBJ2-7 and V is TRBV29-1; the D call may be TRBD1 or TRBD2 (5 bases each). The CDR3 DNA reads TGCAATACCGGGGCTATGGGCTACGAGCAGTACTTC. Amino acids: CNTGAMGYEQYF.